This T cell receptor beta chain was profiled in a study of cytomegalovirus exposure and HLA in healthy donors. Study-wide points: Sequencing probably produced one cluster of sequence variants that were highly shared. In an earlier analysis, in fewer than 700 donors, most V segments appeared productive either ~87% or ~30% of the time. Association with HLA alleles at 0.05 false discovery rate was found for 15,000 or so TCR beta sequences in a later analysis.

With respect to this clone: Its specificity is unknown.

In germline, CDR1 is SGHTS, CDR2 YDEGEE. Trimming took off 4 bases at V and 2 bases at J, with 9 bases between the two ends. The CDR3 is made up of 13 amino acids. The PCR was carried out with 60 Vbeta primers and 13 Jbeta primers. Measured with immunoSEQ multiplex PCR; TCRdb has only the in-frame clones, and not every one. Of about 130,000 clones in the sample, 80% were seen once. This sequence originates from a woman aged 40 to 49 in good health and CMV-seronegative. Input material: PBMCs. The V gene is TRBV5-8, the J gene TRBJ1-2, with D perhaps TRBD1 (5 bases). CDR3 coding DNA: TGTGCCAGCAGCCCACGACAGAACTATGGCTACACCTTC. This gives the protein CASSPRQNYGYTF.